This is a list of T cell receptor beta chains from one sample in a study of OX40 agonist ivuxolimab in advanced cancers. This table comes from immunoSEQ multiplex PCR, and its TCRdb copy is limited to in-frame clones, with some not included. In the table there are 20,000 to 25,000 clones, roughly 66% of which are singletons. The source material was CD4+ or CD8+ T cells sorted from blood, sampled in a trial of the OX40 agonist ivuxolimab. These receptor sequences come from an adult with an advanced solid tumor such as melanoma, head and neck, liver or kidney cancer. The CDR3 runs from the conserved cysteine through the conserved F or W. Each record gives: D gene, V gene, J gene, clone size, CDR3 length, CDR3 DNA, CDR3 protein. A D gene is named only where the DNA matches it firmly. Clone size is stated in some rows and not others, as once, few, many or a class when expanded.

.	TRBV6-5	TRBJ2-5	.	14	TGTGCCAGCAATCAGGGGTTCCTCCAAGAGACCCAGTACTTC	CASNQGFLQETQYF
TRBD1	TRBV28	TRBJ1-1	.	14	TGTGCCAGCAGTTTAGGGGACCGGGACAGAAAAGCTTTCTTT	CASSLGDRDRKAFF
TRBD2	TRBV2	TRBJ2-7	medium-sized	13	TGTGCCAGCAGTGGTCGGGGGGCCTACGAGCAGTACTTC	CASSGRGAYEQYF
.	TRBV12-2	TRBJ2-4	.	15	TGTGCAAGTCGCTTAACAGAGGACGACAAAAACATTCAGTACTTC	CASRLTEDDKNIQYF
TRBD1	TRBV2	TRBJ1-4	.	14	TGTGCCAGCAGTCAGACAGGGTTGAATGAAAAACTGTTTTTT	CASSQTGLNEKLFF
.	TRBV27	TRBJ2-5	.	14	TGTGCCAGCAGGGGCTCGGGCAGCCAAGAGACCCAGTACTTC	CASRGSGSQETQYF
.	TRBV7-9	TRBJ2-5	.	17	TGTGCCAGCAGCTTAGCGGGAGGGACAGCCACCCAAGAGACCCAGTACTTC	CASSLAGGTATQETQYF
.	TRBV11-3	TRBJ2-7	.	14	TGTGCCAGCAACGAACGCGATGGGCGAACCGAGCAGTACTTC	CASNERDGRTEQYF
.	TRBV7-2	TRBJ2-7	.	13	TGTGCCAGCAGCTCCCCAGGGGCCTACGAGCAGTACTTC	CASSSPGAYEQYF
.	TRBV6-6	TRBJ1-1	.	15	TGTGCCAGCAGTTACTCAGGGGGTTCGAACACTGAAGCTTTCTTT	CASSYSGGSNTEAFF
TRBD1	TRBV2	TRBJ2-7	.	12	TGTGCCAGCACCTGGGACAGTTACGAGCAGTACTTC	CASTWDSYEQYF
.	TRBV11-2	TRBJ1-1	.	13	TGTGCCAGCAGCTTAGAGCCGGGAACTGAAGCTTTCTTT	CASSLEPGTEAFF
.	TRBV19	TRBJ2-7	.	15	TGTGCCAGTAGTCCTACCAAGAGGGGTTACTACGAGCAGTACTTC	CASSPTKRGYYEQYF
.	TRBV5-1	TRBJ2-1	.	13	TGCGCCAGCAGCTTGGCCAGGGGTTTTGGGCAGTTCTTC	CASSLARGFGQFF
.	TRBV7-1	TRBJ2-7	.	13	TGTGCCAGCAGCCCAGGGGGAGGGTACGAGCAGTACTTC	CASSPGGGYEQYF
.	TRBV4-2	TRBJ1-3	.	16	TGTGCCAGCAGCCAAGTAACCGGAAGGTCTGGAAACACCATATATTTT	CASSQVTGRSGNTIYF
.	TRBV4-1	TRBJ2-5	.	13	TGCGCCAGCAGCCAAGCGGTTCAAGAGACCCAGTACTTC	CASSQAVQETQYF
.	TRBV19	TRBJ2-1	few	15	TGTGCCAGTAGTCCGGGGGTAGTTACCTACAATGAGCAGTTCTTC	CASSPGVVTYNEQFF
.	TRBV29-1	TRBJ2-7	once	12	TGCAGCCATTGGGGACGGGGTTACGAGCAGTACTTC	CSHWGRGYEQYF
.	TRBV7-8	TRBJ1-6	medium-sized	13	TGTGCCAGCAGCCGGGACGGTAATTCACCCCTCCACTTT	CASSRDGNSPLHF
.	TRBV18	TRBJ2-5	.	13	TGTGCCAGCTCGGCCGGGACAAAAGAGACCCAGTACTTC	CASSAGTKETQYF
.	TRBV5-1	TRBJ2-7	.	15	TGCGCCAGCAGCTTGGGGAGGGGGGTGATCGACGAGCAGTACTTC	CASSLGRGVIDEQYF
.	TRBV29-1	TRBJ2-7	.	13	TGCAGCGTTGTCCTTCTTAATTCCTACGAGCAGTACTTC	CSVVLLNSYEQYF
.	TRBV30	TRBJ1-1	.	13	TGTGCCTGGAGTGTAGGTCGGAACACTGAAGCTTTCTTT	CAWSVGRNTEAFF
TRBD1	TRBV28	TRBJ1-2	.	19	TGTGCCAGCAGTCCCCCCAGGGGGATGTCCCCTGGAGCTAACTATGGCTACACCTTC	CASSPPRGMSPGANYGYTF
.	TRBV15	TRBJ2-1	.	17	TGTGCCACCAGCAGGGTGCTGGACGCTAGCTCCTACAATGAGCAGTTCTTC	CATSRVLDASSYNEQFF